The 24 T cell receptor beta chains presented below share a single source sample, sequenced in a study of technical replicates of blood from several donors. This table comes from immunoSEQ multiplex PCR, and its TCRdb copy is limited to in-frame clones, with some not included. The table lists about 97,000 clones, 96% of them singletons. Sequenced sample: T cells isolated from PBMCs. These receptor sequences come from a human donor in good health.

This chain joins TRBV11-2 and TRBJ2-1; 7 positions agree with TRBD1. The germline gives CDR1 SGHAT, CDR2 FQNNGV. This CDR3 has 16 residues. With V trimmed by 2 bases and J by 3 bases, 7 bases remained unmatched. The CDR3 spells CASSLTRGQNYNEQFF. DNA of the CDR3: TGTGCCAGCAGCTTAACCCGGGGACAGAACTACAATGAGCAGTTCTTC.

The chain has TRBV5-1 and TRBJ2-2, with a tentative D call TRBD1 (6 bases). Germline lookup yields CDR1 SGHRS and CDR2 YFSETQ. CDR3 length: 15 residues. The V end lost 0 bases, the J end lost 6 bases, and 12 bases lay between the germline ends. DNA of the CDR3: TGCGCCAGCAGCTTGGACGGACAGCGCGCCGGGGAGCTGTTTTTT. Protein: CASSLDGQRAGELFF. Using reference TRBV5-1 and TRBJ2-2 for the parts outside the CDR3, the full variable domain is KAGVTQTPRYLIKTRGQQVTLSCSPISGHRSVSWYQQTPGQGLQFLFEYFSETQRNKGNFPGRFSGRQFSNSRSEMNVSTLELGDSALYLCASSLDGQRAGELFFGEGSRLTVL.

The chain uses TRBV2 and TRBJ2-3; 7 positions agree with TRBD2. CDR1 and CDR2 (germline): SNHLY, FYNNEI. The CDR3 contains 12 residues. V was clipped by 10 bases and J by 5 bases; unmatched bases: 6. The chain's CDR3 is CATGTNGDTQYF. As DNA, the CDR3 is TGTGCCACCGGGACTAACGGAGATACGCAGTATTTT. The whole variable domain, remainder taken from reference TRBV2 and TRBJ2-3, is EPEVTQTPSHQVTQMGQEVILRCVPISNHLYFYWYRQILGQKVEFLVSFYNNEISEKSEIFDDQFSVERPDGSNFTLKIRSTKLEDSAMYFCATGTNGDTQYFGPGTRLTVL.

The J gene is TRBJ2-1, the V gene TRBV6-5; D perhaps matches TRBD2 (5 bases). The CDR3 spans 13 residues. Germline assignment: CDR1 MNHEY and CDR2 SVGAGI. Trimming pared 2 bases from V and 7 bases from J, leaving 9 bases between. The CDR3: CASSYKTGNEQFF. The CDR3 nucleotides are TGTGCCAGCAGTTACAAGACGGGGAATGAGCAGTTCTTC.

This clone was picked up one time. The V gene is TRBV6-4, the J gene TRBJ2-2, with a weak D call TRBD1 (6 bases). The CDR3 is 14 amino acids. The germline V gene has CDR1 MRHNA and CDR2 SNTAGT. V was clipped by 4 bases and J by 3 bases, with 9 bases between them. The CDR3 coding sequence is TGTGCCAGCAGTGCCCGGACAGACACCGGGGAGCTGTTTTTT. Translating it yields CASSARTDTGELFF.

This clone was detected only once. V usage is TRBV19 and J usage is TRBJ2-1, with TRBD2 identical over 10 bases. Germline loops: CDR1 LNHDA, CDR2 SQIVND (reference sequence). The CDR3 contains 15 residues. After removal of 1 base from V and 7 bases from J, the junction contained 4 bases not matched to a gene. CDR3 DNA: TGTGCCAGTAGTATAGGGGCGGGACTAGCGAATGAGCAGTTCTTC. Amino acids: CASSIGAGLANEQFF.

This chain joins TRBV15 and TRBJ2-7; the D is unclear. The CDR3 runs to 13 residues. Germline V CDR1 and CDR2: LNHNV, YYDKDF (reference sequence). The V gene lost 3 bases and the J gene lost 4 bases, with 10 bases spanning the gap. In nucleotides, the CDR3 is TGTGCCACCAGCAGTCTCGTTCGTTACGAGCAGTACTTC. Its translation is CATSSLVRYEQYF.

The rearrangement links TRBV29-1 to TRBJ1-1; tentatively, D is TRBD1 (6 bases). The CDR3 loop spans 11 amino acids. Germline V CDR1 and CDR2: SQVTM, ANQGSEA. Trimming removed 7 bases at V and 5 bases at J, with 11 bases between. The CDR3 sequence is CSGLRGTEAFF. The CDR3 nucleotides are TGCAGCGGTCTTAGGGGGACTGAAGCTTTCTTT. Full variable domain (missing parts from reference TRBV29-1 and TRBJ1-1): SAVISQKPSRDICQRGTSLTIQCQVDSQVTMMFWYRQQPGQSLTLIATANQGSEATYESGFVIDKFPISRPNLTFSTLTVSNMSPEDSSIYLCSGLRGTEAFFGQGTRLTVV.

The chain has TRBV7-2 and TRBJ2-4; weak D call: TRBD2 (5 bases). CDR3 size: 14 residues. CDR1 is SGHTA and CDR2 is FQGNSA in the germline V gene. V was pared by 4 bases and J by 8 bases, with 15 bases between. The CDR3 bases are TGTGCCAGCAGCTCCCGGGAACTTTCCCACATTCAGTACTTC. Its protein product is CASSSRELSHIQYF.

The chain combines TRBV4-1 with TRBJ2-1; no firm D call. This CDR3 contains 12 residues. Trimming took 1 base from V and 5 from J, leaving 3 bases between them. Germline CDR1 MGHRA, CDR2 YSYEKL. The DNA for the CDR3 is TGCGCCAGCAGCCAAGCCAACAATGAGCAGTTCTTC. It is translated as CASSQANNEQFF.

This clone was observed a handful of times. This chain joins TRBV4-1 and TRBJ2-7, with D perhaps matching TRBD2 (6 bases). The CDR3 consists of 15 residues. Germline CDR1 is MGHRA and CDR2 is YSYEKL. The V and J ends lost 0 bases and 8 bases respectively, with 17 bases between them. The chain's CDR3 is CASSQELRGTTKQYF. CDR3 nucleotide sequence: TGCGCCAGCAGCCAAGAACTGCGGGGAACTACGAAGCAGTACTTC.

This chain connects TRBV2 to TRBJ1-2, with 8 bases matching TRBD1. V trimming: 2 bases; J trimming: 12 bases; junction bases outside the gene matches: 5. CDR1 SNHLY and CDR2 FYNNEI come from the germline V gene. The CDR3 has 12 amino acids. The CDR3 protein is CASSERTGLDTF. For the CDR3, the DNA is TGTGCCAGCAGTGAACGGACAGGGCTTGACACCTTC.

The V gene is TRBV28, the J gene TRBJ2-4, with 8 bases that match TRBD1. The CDR3 runs to 16 residues. J lost 7 bases, V lost 7 bases, and 15 bases had no gene match. Looked up from germline, CDR1 is MDHEN and CDR2 is SYDVKM. CDR3 sequence: CASTVLLGQGGNIQYF. The CDR3 nucleotides are TGTGCCAGCACCGTACTCCTTGGACAGGGCGGGAACATTCAGTACTTC.

This sequence joins TRBV27 and TRBJ2-7; no firm D call. V gave up 5 bases and J gave up 6 bases, with 20 bases separating them. Germline V lookup: CDR1 MNHEY, CDR2 SMNVEV (reference sequence). This CDR3 spans 15 amino acids. This chain's CDR3 is CASSPIRPQRIEQYF. The DNA of the CDR3 is TGTGCCAGCAGTCCCATCCGCCCGCAGCGCATCGAGCAGTACTTC.

The genes are TRBV7-9 and TRBJ2-7; possibly TRBD1 for D (5 bases). Germline assignment: CDR1 SEHNR and CDR2 FQNEAQ (reference sequence). CDR3 length equals 11 residues. Trimming pared 5 bases from V and 5 bases from J, leaving 7 bases between. The CDR3 DNA sequence: TGTGCCAGCAGCCCAGGGCACGAGCAGTACTTC. Its protein product is CASSPGHEQYF. The full variable domain, with the rest looked up from reference TRBV7-9 and TRBJ2-7, is DTGVSQNPRHKITKRGQNVTFRCDPISEHNRLYWYRQTLGQGPEFLTYFQNEAQLEKSRLLSDRFSAERPKGSFSTLEIQRTEQGDSAMYLCASSPGHEQYFGPGTRLTVT.

This rearrangement joins TRBV2 to TRBJ2-5, with 11 bases matching TRBD2. CDR1 and CDR2 (germline): SNHLY, FYNNEI. After removal of 9 bases from V and 5 bases from J, the junction contained 8 bases not matched to a gene. The CDR3 is 14 amino acids. CDR3 sequence: CASKTSGTPETQYF. The CDR3 bases are TGTGCCAGTAAGACTAGCGGGACCCCGGAGACCCAGTACTTC. Using reference TRBV2 and TRBJ2-5 for the parts outside the CDR3, the full variable domain is EPEVTQTPSHQVTQMGQEVILRCVPISNHLYFYWYRQILGQKVEFLVSFYNNEISEKSEIFDDQFSVERPDGSNFTLKIRSTKLEDSAMYFCASKTSGTPETQYFGPGTRLLVL.

The chain recombines TRBV5-5 with TRBJ1-3; D gene uncertain. Germline CDR1 is SGHKS and CDR2 is YYEKEE (reference sequence). Between the trimmed V and J ends, which lost 4 bases and 0 bases, there was a span of 11 bases. The CDR3 extends over 15 amino acids. The CDR3 region is CASSPQTFSGNTIYF. CDR3 DNA: TGTGCCAGCAGCCCACAAACCTTCTCTGGAAACACCATATATTTT.

This sequence joins TRBV9 and TRBJ2-5, with 7 bases lining up with TRBD2. The CDR3 contains 19 residues. CDR1 is SGDLS and CDR2 is YYNGEE in the germline V gene. V dropped 5 bases and J dropped 3; count of bases not matched to a gene: 22. CDR3 nucleotides: TGTGCCAGCAGGGCGGGGTTTGGCGGGAGCGCGGGTTGGGAAGAGACCCAGTACTTC. It codes for CASRAGFGGSAGWEETQYF.

The chain links TRBV2 to TRBJ2-6; a weak D match, TRBD1 (6 bases). V was shortened by 6 bases and J by 0 bases, with 12 bases between the two germline ends. Germline CDR1 reads SNHLY; CDR2 reads FYNNEI. The CDR3 extends over 16 amino acids. The CDR3 loop reads CASRERRGSGANVLTF. The CDR3 DNA sequence: TGTGCCAGCAGGGAACGCAGGGGCTCTGGGGCCAACGTCCTGACTTTC.

The chain uses TRBV5-1 and TRBJ2-1, with 10 bases lining up with TRBD2. CDR3 size: 18 residues. Germline CDR1 reads SGHRS; CDR2 reads YFSETQ. V lost 8 bases and J lost 0; bases outside the gene matches: 14. The CDR3 loop reads CASRSSGSRPSSYNEQFF. CDR3 bases: TGCGCCAGTCGCTCTAGCGGGAGTCGCCCGAGCTCCTACAATGAGCAGTTCTTC.

The gene calls are TRBV2 and TRBJ1-5, with no clear D. The germline CDR1 and CDR2 sequences are SNHLY and FYNNEI. With 4 bases removed from V and 6 bases from J, the gap between germline ends came to 10 bases. This CDR3 contains 13 residues. CDR3 sequence (DNA): TGTGCCAGCAGTGCCCCCTTCCCTCAGCCCCAGCATTTT. This translates into CASSAPFPQPQHF.

The chain couples TRBV10-1 to TRBJ2-3; D gene unclear. In germline, CDR1 is WNHNN, CDR2 SYGVQD (reference sequence). With 4 bases removed from V and 4 bases from J, the gap between germline ends came to 12 bases. This CDR3 is 14 amino acids long. The DNA for the CDR3 is TGCGCCAGCAGTGGACTCTCGTCCGCAGATACGCAGTATTTT. It translates to CASSGLSSADTQYF.

V and J are TRBV7-9 and TRBJ2-7, with D perhaps TRBD2 (6 bases). Germline V gene data show CDR1 as SEHNR and CDR2 as FQNEAQ (reference sequence). The CDR3 totals 14 residues. Trimming left V 3 bases short and J 3 bases short, with 12 bases between. CDR3 in amino acids: CASSLGEAGYEQYF. The CDR3 DNA reads TGTGCCAGCAGCTTGGGGGAGGCGGGCTACGAGCAGTACTTC.

The chain couples TRBV5-4 to TRBJ2-2, with a weak D call TRBD2 (5 bases). Deletions cut 2 bases from V and 7 bases from J, with 15 bases between. This CDR3 contains 15 residues. CDR1 and CDR2 (germline): SGHNT, YYREEE (reference sequence). The CDR3 loop reads CASSLTRAAVGELFF. For the CDR3, the DNA is TGTGCCAGCAGCTTAACGAGGGCAGCTGTCGGGGAGCTGTTTTTT.